This T cell receptor (beta chain) was retrieved from a study of blood T cell repertoires in COVID-19. Background on the study: Samples representing acute and convalescent COVID-19 were sourced from the United States, Italy and Spain. Nucleic acid was either cDNA or gDNA, and it came from T cells, B-cell-depleted T cells, or PBMCs.

CDR1 and CDR2 from the germline V gene are SGHAT and FQNNGV. This CDR3 contains 15 residues. The V gene end was trimmed by 5 bases and the J gene end by 7 bases; junction bases not matched to a gene: 9. Per the original methods: Estimated nucleated cell counts came from reference gene primer amplification. The table came from immunoSEQ multiplex PCR; TCRdb's copy has only in-frame clones and leaves some out. V and J calls and clone size are given by that table; D and trimming were obtained from the DNA. The data contain 130,000 or so clones, about 90% of them seen just once; the ten biggest clones take up about 1.6%.

The genes are TRBV11-2 and TRBJ2-1; 9 bases are shared with TRBD1. This clonotype was sampled from a woman aged 55-70 years with acute or convalescent COVID-19. Sequences were obtained from peripheral blood. CDR3 DNA sequence: TGTGCCAGCAGCACTAGGGGGACAGGGCGAAATGAGCAGTTCTTC. It is translated as CASSTRGTGRNEQFF.